A selection of T cell receptor beta chains follows, all from one sample in a study of PD-1 blockade in classical Hodgkin lymphoma. Generated by immunoSEQ multiplex PCR, the TCRdb table keeps only in-frame clones and is missing some. This table holds 25,000 to 40,000 clones, approximately 80% found once. The sample here was peripheral blood mononuclear cells (PBMCs), taken at baseline. Receptor source: a human donor with classical Hodgkin lymphoma. Each CDR3 is given with its conserved first and last residue.

TRBV4-3	CASSQDSAGSGNTIYF
TRBV29-1	CSGRARGGNEQFF
TRBV6-6	CASSPGEPQGHYGYTF
TRBV6-6	CASSSYDRAVEQFF
TRBV4-3	CASSRDRGGDTEAFF
TRBV27	CASSLLGEGQGDYEQYF
TRBV30	CAWSASDTQYF
TRBV6-6	CASSPVDPNQPQHF
TRBV5-4	CASSLGAGGFLSGYTF
TRBV5-6	CASSLGAAYSNQPQHF
TRBV6-5	CASSYDGGSPLHF
TRBV19	CASSRQGTLSPLHF
TRBV6-5	CASSAAEEATEAFF
TRBV5-1	CASSTRSGADQPQHF
TRBV27	CASSRQGAGDEKLFF
TRBV7-8	CASSTLAGGGNEQYF
TRBV6-6	CASSFPGTPPNYGYTF
TRBV6-6	CASSPPPDRTEAFF
TRBV10-3	CAISVGGENTPLHF
TRBV14	CASSLLSRTDTQYF
TRBV28	CASSLWLRGPPHRSGANVLTF
TRBV5-1	CASTTYPDGYTF